This section outlines one T cell receptor beta chain sequence together with its context. This sample is part of a study of blood T cell repertoires in COVID-19. Germline values: CDR1 LGHDT, CDR2 YNNKEL (reference sequence). J was trimmed by 3 bases and V by 1 base; bases with no gene match: 3. This CDR3 is 15 amino acids long. Under the authors' procedure: The assay estimated nucleated cells by amplifying reference gene primers. The table came from immunoSEQ multiplex PCR; TCRdb's copy has only in-frame clones and leaves some out. V and J calls and clone size are as listed in that table; D and trimming were resolved from the DNA. The top ten clones hold around 7% of a sample with 210,000 or so clones, approximately 88% of them seen once.

J is TRBJ2-3 and V is TRBV3-1 (or the pseudogene TRBV3-2), with 8 bases lining up with TRBD1. Input material: peripheral blood. The receptor comes from a man aged 35 to 55 with acute or convalescent COVID-19. The DNA for the CDR3 is TGTGCCAGCAGCCAAGGGACAGGGAAAACAGATACGCAGTATTTT. This translates into CASSQGTGKTDTQYF.